Sequencing of this T cell receptor beta chain was carried out in a study of PD-1 blockade in classical Hodgkin lymphoma. Germline CDR1 is MGHRA and CDR2 is YSYEKL. The trim removed 3 bases at V and 2 bases at J, leaving 5 bases unmatched. This CDR3 is built from 15 residues. The time point denotes: cycle 4 day 1 (C4D1), after 6 weeks of nivolumab. Each patient's relapse followed autologous stem cell transplantation, and brentuximab vedotin exposure varied. Some clones are missing from TCRdb's copy, which holds only in-frame ones; the method was immunoSEQ multiplex PCR. The sample has 35,000 to 50,000 clones; 66% are singletons.

The TCR sequence derives from a human donor with classical Hodgkin lymphoma. The sample consisted of peripheral blood mononuclear cells (PBMCs), taken before the fourth cycle of nivolumab. V usage is TRBV4-1 and J usage is TRBJ2-7; 9 nucleotides line up with TRBD1. CDR3 in amino acids: CASSQHRQGAYEQYF. In nucleotides, the CDR3 is TGCGCCAGCAGCCAGCACCGACAGGGGGCCTACGAGCAGTACTTC.